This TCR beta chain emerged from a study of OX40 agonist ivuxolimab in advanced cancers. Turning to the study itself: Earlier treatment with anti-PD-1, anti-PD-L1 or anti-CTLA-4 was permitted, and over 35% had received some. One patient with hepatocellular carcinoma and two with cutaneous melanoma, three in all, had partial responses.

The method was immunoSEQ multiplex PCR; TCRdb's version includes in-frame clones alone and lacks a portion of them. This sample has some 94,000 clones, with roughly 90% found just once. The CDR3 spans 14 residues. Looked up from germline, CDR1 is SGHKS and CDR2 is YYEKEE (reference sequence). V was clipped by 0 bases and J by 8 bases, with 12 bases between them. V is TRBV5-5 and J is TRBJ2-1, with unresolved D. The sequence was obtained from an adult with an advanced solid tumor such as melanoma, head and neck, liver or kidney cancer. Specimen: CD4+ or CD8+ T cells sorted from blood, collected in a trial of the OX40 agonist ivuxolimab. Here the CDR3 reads CASSLDVSGYEQFF. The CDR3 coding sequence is TGTGCCAGCAGCTTGGACGTGTCGGGCTATGAGCAGTTCTTC.